One and the same sample provided the 5 T cell receptor beta chains below, sequenced in a study of blood T cell repertoires in COVID-19. This table comes from immunoSEQ multiplex PCR, and its TCRdb copy is limited to in-frame clones, with some not included. The repertoire holds under 350,000 clones, around 89% seen once, with about 4.6% in the top ten. Sequencing was done on a sample of peripheral blood. The receptors here all came from a man in his forties with acute or convalescent COVID-19.

The chain links TRBV11-1 to TRBJ2-3; TRBD2 might be the D (6 bases). Germline-derived CDR1 and CDR2 are SGHAT and FQDESV (reference sequence). The V end lost 4 bases, the J end lost 0 bases, and 8 bases lay between the germline ends. The CDR3 consists of 14 residues. The CDR3 DNA is TGTGCCAGCAGCTACGGACTAAGCACAGATACGCAGTATTTT. Protein: CASSYGLSTDTQYF.

This clone was counted a few times. The J gene is TRBJ1-2, the V gene TRBV25-1, with D possibly TRBD1 on 5 matching bases. Germline assignment: CDR1 MGHDK and CDR2 SYGVNS. The CDR3 runs 16 residues. V lost 5 bases and J 5 bases, leaving 21 bases between the germline ends. The CDR3 here is CASSKPLGALGYGYTF. The CDR3, as DNA: TGTGCCAGCAGTAAGCCCCTAGGGGCCCTCGGATATGGCTACACCTTC.

This chain links TRBV9 with TRBJ2-1; TRBD2 agrees at 10 bases. Looked up from germline, CDR1 is SGDLS and CDR2 is YYNGEE. The V and J ends lost 3 bases and 2 bases, in that order; junction bases with no gene match: 2. There are 15 residues in the CDR3. CDR3 residues: CASSALAGTYNEQFF. CDR3 in DNA: TGTGCCAGCAGCGCACTAGCGGGGACCTACAATGAGCAGTTCTTC.

V and J are TRBV7-8 and TRBJ2-1; weak D call: TRBD2 (7 bases). V lost 0 bases and J 6 bases, leaving 12 bases between the germline ends. The germline V gene has CDR1 SGHVS and CDR2 FQNEAQ. The length of the CDR3 is 15 residues. CDR3 bases: TGTGCCAGCAGCTTAGCGGGGGGGCCGTTCAATGAGCAGTTCTTC. Its protein product is CASSLAGGPFNEQFF. The full variable domain, in which reference TRBV7-8 and TRBJ2-1 provide the parts outside the CDR3, is GAGVSQSPRYKVAKRGQDVALRCDPISGHVSLFWYQQALGQGPEFLTYFQNEAQLDKSGLPSDRFFAERPEGSVSTLKIQRTQQEDSAVYLCASSLAGGPFNEQFFGPGTRLTVL.

The rearrangement uses TRBV30 and TRBJ2-1; 9 bases fit TRBD1. CDR1 and CDR2 (germline): GTSNPN, SVGIG (reference sequence). After removal of 2 bases from V and 14 bases from J, the junction contained 7 bases not matched to a gene. The CDR3 covers 12 residues. Here the CDR3 reads CAWSLPGQGKFF. CDR3 sequence (DNA): TGTGCCTGGAGTCTCCCGGGACAGGGAAAGTTCTTC.